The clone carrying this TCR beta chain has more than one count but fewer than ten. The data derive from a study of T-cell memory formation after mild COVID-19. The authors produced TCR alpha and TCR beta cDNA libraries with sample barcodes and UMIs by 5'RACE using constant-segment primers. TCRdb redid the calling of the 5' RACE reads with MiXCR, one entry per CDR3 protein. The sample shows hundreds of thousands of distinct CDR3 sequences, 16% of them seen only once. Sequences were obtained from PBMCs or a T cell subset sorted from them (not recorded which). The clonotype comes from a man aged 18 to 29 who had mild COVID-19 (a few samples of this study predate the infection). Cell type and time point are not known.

CDR3 DNA: TGCAGTGCTAGATCCTCCCTGACAGGCACAGATACGCAGTATTTT. Its protein is CSARSSLTGTDTQYF. The chain carries TRBV20-1 and TRBJ2-3; TRBD1 might be the D (5 bases). The CDR3 contains 15 residues. Germline V gives CDR1 DFQATT, CDR2 SNEGSKA (reference sequence). Trimming removed 2 bases from V and 1 base from J, with 13 bases in between.